This TCR beta chain is drawn from a study of PD-1 blockade in classical Hodgkin lymphoma. As for the study in general: Treatment was intravenous nivolumab, 3 mg/kg every 2 weeks, until progression. Findings and caveats of the study: The authors have not defined what causes the repertoire differences, possibly disease activity or prior therapy. Patients with a complete response exhibited baseline diversity comparable to newly diagnosed patients.

Worth noting for this clone: Its antigen is unknown.

The V and J ends lost 3 bases and 6 bases, in that order; junction bases with no gene match: 4. Germline V gene data show CDR1 as SGHVS and CDR2 as FNYEAQ. The CDR3 spans 14 residues. The patients all showed relapse after autologous stem cell transplantation, while their brentuximab vedotin exposure varied. Assay used: immunoSEQ multiplex PCR; TCRdb lists only in-frame clones, some missing. The data hold 43,000 or so clones, with about nine tenths observed a single time. The specimen comprised peripheral blood mononuclear cells (PBMCs), sampled at baseline. The V and J genes are TRBV7-6 and TRBJ2-3, with 9 bases fitting TRBD2. The sequence derives from a human donor with classical Hodgkin lymphoma. The CDR3 reads CASSLARGGDTQYF. CDR3 sequence (DNA): TGTGCCAGCAGCTTGGCGCGGGGGGGGGATACGCAGTATTTT.